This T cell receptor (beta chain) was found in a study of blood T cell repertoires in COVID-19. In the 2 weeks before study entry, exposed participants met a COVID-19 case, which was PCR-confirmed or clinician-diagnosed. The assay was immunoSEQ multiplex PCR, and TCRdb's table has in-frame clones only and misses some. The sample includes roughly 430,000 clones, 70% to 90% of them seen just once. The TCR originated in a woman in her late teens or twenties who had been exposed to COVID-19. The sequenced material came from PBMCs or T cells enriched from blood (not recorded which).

The DNA of the CDR3 is TGTGCCATCAGTGAGGACACAGCCCTTGAAGCTTTCTTT. Protein: CAISEDTALEAFF. V usage is TRBV10-3 and J usage is TRBJ1-1; no reliable D call. V lost 2 bases, J lost 7 bases, and 11 bases lay in between. The CDR3 totals 13 residues. Germline CDR1 reads ENHRY; CDR2 reads SYGVKD.